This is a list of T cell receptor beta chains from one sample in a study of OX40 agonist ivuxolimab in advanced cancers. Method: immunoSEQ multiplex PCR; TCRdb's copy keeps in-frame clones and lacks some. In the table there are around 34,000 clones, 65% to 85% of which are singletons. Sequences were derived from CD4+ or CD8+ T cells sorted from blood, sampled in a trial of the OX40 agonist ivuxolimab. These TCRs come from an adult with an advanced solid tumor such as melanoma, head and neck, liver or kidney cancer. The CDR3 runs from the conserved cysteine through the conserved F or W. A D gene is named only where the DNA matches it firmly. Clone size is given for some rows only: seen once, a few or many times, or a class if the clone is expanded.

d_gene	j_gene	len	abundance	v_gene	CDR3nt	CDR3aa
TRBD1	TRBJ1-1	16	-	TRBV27	TGTGCCAGCAGTTTAAGGGGGAGGACAGGGGGCACTGAAGCTTTCTTT	CASSLRGRTGGTEAFF
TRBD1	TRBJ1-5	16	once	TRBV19	TGTGCCAGTAGTTCGTCGGGACAGGGCCGGTATCAGCCCCAGCATTTT	CASSSSGQGRYQPQHF
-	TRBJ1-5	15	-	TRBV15	TGTGCCACCAGCAGAGATCTACAGAAAAGGCAGCCCCAGCATTTT	CATSRDLQKRQPQHF
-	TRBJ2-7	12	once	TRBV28	TGTGCCAGCAGTCTCCCGCGGCTCGAGCAGTACTTC	CASSLPRLEQYF
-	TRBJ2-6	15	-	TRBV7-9	TGTGCCAGCAGTCTAGGGGGTGGTGGGGCCAACGTCCTGACTTTC	CASSLGGGGANVLTF
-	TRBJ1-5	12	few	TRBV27	TGTGCCAGCAGTTTTGGGAATCAGCCCCAGCATTTT	CASSFGNQPQHF
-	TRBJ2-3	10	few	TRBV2	TGTGCCAGCCGGCTAGAAACGCAGTATTTT	CASRLETQYF
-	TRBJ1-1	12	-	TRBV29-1	TGCAGCGTATCACAGGGTAACACTGAAGCTTTCTTT	CSVSQGNTEAFF
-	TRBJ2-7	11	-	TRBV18	TGTGCCAGCTCACCCAACTACGAGCAGTACTTC	CASSPNYEQYF
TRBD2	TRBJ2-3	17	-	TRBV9	TGTGCCAGCAGCCCGAGACTAGCGGGAGTGAGCCCAGATACGCAGTATTTT	CASSPRLAGVSPDTQYF